This TCR beta chain was captured by sequencing in a study of blood T cells in healthy people across ages. V was trimmed by 6 bases and J by 0 bases, leaving 5 bases between them. The length of the CDR3 is 11 residues. Germline loops: CDR1 DFQATT, CDR2 SNEGSKA (reference sequence). Findings and limits, study-wide: Naive T cell percentage strongly correlated with TCR beta diversity.

The use of a sample-barcoded 5' primer and a J-beta primer mix characterized a second PCR of roughly 6 to 11 cycles. No fewer than 3 million CDR3-containing paired-end reads came from each sample. One entry per CDR3 protein, called by TCRdb with MiXCR from the 5' RACE reads. The repertoire holds roughly 1 million distinct CDR3 sequences, 20% to 25% seen once, with about 0.8% in the top ten. Concerning this clonotype: As yet, its antigen is unknown.

These data were likewise used in another study, on T cells of mothers and their children.

The chain has TRBV20-1 and TRBJ1-2; D perhaps matches TRBD1 (5 bases). The TCR comes from a girl aged 2 to 9 in good health. The source material was blood. The DNA for the CDR3 is TGCAGTGCGGGGCCTAACTATGGCTACACCTTC. Its translation is CSAGPNYGYTF.